This T cell receptor (beta chain) stems from a study of blood T cell repertoires in COVID-19. As originally analysed: Reference gene primer amplification in the assay estimated nucleated cell counts. Repertoires were generated with immunoSEQ multiplex PCR, while TCRdb's copy carries only in-frame clones and drops some. That table gives V, J and clone size, and the DNA gave D and trimming. The repertoire includes 80,000 or so clones, approximately 89% of them detected once, and about 2% sits in the top ten. V lost 7 bases to trimming and J lost 3 bases, with 13 bases between them. CDR1 and CDR2 from the germline V gene are MNHEY and SVGAGI. The CDR3 runs to 13 residues.

The TCR was taken from a man between 45 and 60 years old with acute or convalescent COVID-19. The chain links TRBV6-5 to TRBJ2-7; D ambiguous. The sequenced sample consisted of peripheral blood. The CDR3 loop reads CASNFINHYEQYF. CDR3 nucleotides: TGTGCCAGCAACTTCATAAACCACTACGAGCAGTACTTC.